Following are 23 T cell receptor beta chains from one sample sequenced in a study of shared clonotypes between healthy human individuals. Repertoires were generated with immunoSEQ multiplex PCR, while TCRdb's copy carries only in-frame clones and drops some. The sample shows a few million clones, approximately 95% of them seen only once. Material for sequencing was naive CD4+ T cells from PBMCs. Subset in this sample: CD45RA+ positively selected. The origin of the receptors is a man aged 18 to 30 in good health. Some clones in this sample may be carry-over from other donors' samples.

V usage is TRBV7-2 and J usage is TRBJ2-6; weak D call: TRBD1 (6 bases). CDR1 and CDR2 from the germline V gene are SGHTA and FQGNSA. V was clipped by 5 bases and J by 2 bases, with 16 bases between them. CDR3 size: 17 residues. The CDR3 protein is CASSTRQGIAGANVLTF. The CDR3, as DNA: TGTGCCAGCAGCACCCGCCAGGGGATCGCTGGGGCCAACGTCCTGACTTTC.

This sequence joins TRBV6-5 and TRBJ2-7, with D perhaps TRBD2 (6 bases). Deletions cut 6 bases from V and 6 bases from J, with 15 bases between. From germline, CDR1 is MNHEY and CDR2 SVGAGI. The CDR3 runs to 13 residues. The CDR3 reads CASRRDQEFEQYF. Written as DNA, the CDR3 is TGTGCCAGCAGGCGGGACCAAGAGTTCGAGCAGTACTTC.

The rearrangement uses TRBV7-9 and TRBJ2-5; 8 bases align to TRBD1. V lost 5 bases, J lost 4 bases, and 6 bases stayed unmatched. CDR1 SEHNR and CDR2 FQNEAQ come from the germline V gene (reference sequence). This CDR3 comprises 14 residues. CDR3 sequence (DNA): TGTGCCAGCAGCCTCTCCAGGGGGCGAGAGACCCAGTACTTC. Translated: CASSLSRGRETQYF.

J is TRBJ1-5 and V is TRBV6-1, with D possibly TRBD1 on 5 matching bases. V lost 4 bases and J 2 bases, leaving 9 bases between the germline ends. CDR1 and CDR2 (germline): MNHNS, SASEGT. This CDR3 is built from 14 residues. The CDR3 nucleotides read TGTGCCAGCAGTGTCGGGGGAGGCAATCAGCCCCAGCATTTT. Translation: CASSVGGGNQPQHF.

A remark on this clone: The sample has other DNA sequences that encode this CDR3 too. The chain joins TRBV6-5 to TRBJ2-1; D unresolved. The CDR3 extends over 13 amino acids. Germline V lookup: CDR1 MNHEY, CDR2 SVGAGI. Trimming cost V 6 bases and J 4 bases, with 10 bases left between them. The chain's CDR3 is CASSYGRYNEQFF. DNA of the CDR3: TGTGCCAGCAGCTATGGCAGATACAATGAGCAGTTCTTC.

This clone came up once. The V call is TRBV7-9, the J call TRBJ2-2; 12 nucleotides match TRBD2. Trimming at V came to 2 bases and at J to 0 bases, leaving 7 bases not matched to a gene. This CDR3 comprises 19 residues. The germline CDR1 and CDR2 sequences are SEHNR and FQNEAQ (reference sequence). The CDR3 is CASSLFRTSGAANTGELFF. The CDR3 coding sequence is TGTGCCAGCAGCTTATTCCGGACTAGCGGGGCCGCGAACACCGGGGAGCTGTTTTTT.

The DNA for the CDR3 is TGTGCCAGCAGCTTGACTCTACCTGAAGCTTTCTTT. It specifies CASSLTLPEAFF. The gene calls are TRBV5-8 and TRBJ1-1; D gene uncertain. This CDR3 is built from 12 residues. V was pared by 1 base and J by 6 bases, with 7 bases between. Germline assignment: CDR1 SGHTS and CDR2 YDEGEE.

The rearrangement uses TRBV6-5 and TRBJ1-5; D ambiguous. V gave up 6 bases and J gave up 5 bases, with 11 bases separating them. This CDR3 has 13 residues. Germline V gives CDR1 MNHEY, CDR2 SVGAGI. The CDR3: CASSSDPHQPQHF. As DNA, the CDR3 is TGTGCCAGCAGCTCGGACCCCCATCAGCCCCAGCATTTT.

This sequence joins TRBV19 and TRBJ1-2; possibly TRBD1 for D (6 bases). The CDR3 covers 15 residues. Trimming left V 3 bases short and J 2 bases short, with 13 bases between. The germline CDR1 and CDR2 sequences are LNHDA and SQIVND (reference sequence). The CDR3 DNA reads TGTGCCAGTAGTATGAGTACAGGGACGAACTATGGCTACACCTTC. Its protein product is CASSMSTGTNYGYTF.

The V call is TRBV18, the J call TRBJ2-5; TRBD1 matches at 7 bases. Germline V CDR1 and CDR2: KGHSH, LQKENI. The length of the CDR3 is 15 residues. The trim removed 1 base at V and 2 bases at J, leaving 4 bases unmatched. The CDR3 region is CASSPLMGQQETQYF. The CDR3 DNA reads TGTGCCAGCTCACCACTGATGGGACAGCAAGAGACCCAGTACTTC.

This clone was counted a single time. This chain joins TRBV11-2 and TRBJ2-3; D gene uncertain. The CDR3 runs 15 residues. CDR1 is SGHAT, CDR2 FQNNGV, per germline. Trimming took off 1 base at V and 2 bases at J, with 10 bases between the two ends. CDR3 protein: CASSLAAGPTDTQYF. In DNA form, the CDR3 reads TGTGCCAGCAGCTTAGCCGCCGGCCCCACAGATACGCAGTATTTT.

The gene calls are TRBV29-1 and TRBJ2-6; D not certain. The length of the CDR3 is 15 residues. V dropped 7 bases and J dropped 2 bases, with 15 bases sitting between them. CDR1 is SQVTM and CDR2 is ANQGSEA in the germline V gene. The DNA of the CDR3 is TGCAGCGCGACGGGCGGTTATGCTGGGGCCAACGTCCTGACTTTC. Encoded protein: CSATGGYAGANVLTF.

The chain couples TRBV6-1 to TRBJ2-7; 7 bases are shared with TRBD1. V gave up 8 bases and J gave up 2 bases; unmatched junction bases: 6. The CDR3 loop spans 13 amino acids. Germline CDR1 MNHNS, CDR2 SASEGT. The CDR3 reads CASGTGTAYEQYF. CDR3 coding DNA: TGTGCCAGCGGAACCGGGACAGCCTACGAGCAGTACTTC.

This rearrangement joins TRBV6-4 to TRBJ2-1, with TRBD1 matching over 12 bases. The CDR3 runs 17 residues. Germline V gives CDR1 MRHNA, CDR2 SNTAGT. Losses at the gene ends were 6 bases for V and 8 bases for J; bases not matched to a gene: 14. CDR3 residues: CASRRPLPGQGAHEQFF. The CDR3 nucleotides read TGTGCCAGCAGGCGTCCCCTACCGGGACAGGGGGCGCATGAGCAGTTCTTC.

V is TRBV30 and J is TRBJ2-3; D unclear. The V gene lost 0 bases and the J gene lost 0 bases, with 10 bases spanning the gap. CDR1 and CDR2 from the germline V gene are GTSNPN and SVGIG (reference sequence). The CDR3 extends over 15 amino acids. The CDR3 region has the DNA TGTGCCTGGAGTGTAGGCTCTTCTAGCACAGATACGCAGTATTTT. Translating it yields CAWSVGSSSTDTQYF.

The chain couples TRBV9 to TRBJ2-3; D remains ambiguous. The germline CDR1 and CDR2 sequences are SGDLS and YYNGEE. The V end was cut by 0 bases, the J end by 3 bases, with 14 bases between. There are 16 residues in the CDR3. In DNA form, the CDR3 reads TGTGCCAGCAGCGTAGGCCGACCGGTGGGGACAGATACGCAGTATTTT. Its protein product is CASSVGRPVGTDTQYF.

The chain uses TRBV2 and TRBJ1-2, with D perhaps TRBD1 (6 bases). The CDR3 spans 14 residues. Germline lookup yields CDR1 SNHLY and CDR2 FYNNEI. Trimming took off 1 base at V and 6 bases at J, with 12 bases between the two ends. The CDR3, as DNA: TGTGCCAGCAGTGAAGACAGGGCCTACCATGGCTACACCTTC. Its translation: CASSEDRAYHGYTF.

V usage is TRBV7-2 and J usage is TRBJ2-3, with D tentatively TRBD1 (5 bases). CDR3 size: 16 residues. In germline, CDR1 is SGHTA, CDR2 FQGNSA. V shed 2 bases and J shed 4 bases, with 16 bases lying between them. The CDR3 DNA is TGTGCCAGCAGCTTAATTCCGGGCAGGGCTGCAGATACGCAGTATTTT. Residues: CASSLIPGRAADTQYF.

The CDR3 coding sequence is TGTGCCTGGGACACTAGCCCCGATACGCAGTATTTT. Translation: CAWDTSPDTQYF. The rearrangement uses TRBV30 and TRBJ2-3; D is possibly TRBD2 (6 bases). Germline V lookup: CDR1 GTSNPN, CDR2 SVGIG (reference sequence). The V end was cut by 5 bases, the J end by 6 bases, with 12 bases between. The CDR3 consists of 12 residues.

V usage is TRBV18 and J usage is TRBJ2-7; no clear D gene. CDR1 is KGHSH and CDR2 is LQKENI in the germline V gene. This CDR3 has 13 amino acids. V was shortened by 2 bases and J by 2 bases, with 7 bases between the two germline ends. The CDR3 here is CASSPGVPYEQYF. The CDR3 DNA reads TGTGCCAGCTCACCAGGGGTCCCCTACGAGCAGTACTTC.

The CDR3 loop reads CASSEGGSGTYEQFF. CDR3 DNA: TGCGCCAGCAGTGAGGGTGGTAGCGGGACCTATGAGCAGTTCTTC. The chain links TRBV10-1 to TRBJ2-1; 8 positions match TRBD2. The CDR3 sequence is 15 residues long. CDR1 and CDR2 from the germline V gene are WNHNN and SYGVQD (reference sequence). J was trimmed by 8 bases and V by 2 bases; bases with no gene match: 8.

About this clone itself: In the same sample, other DNA sequences code for this CDR3. The chain joins TRBV6-6 to TRBJ2-1; maybe TRBD1 (5 bases). The germline gives CDR1 MNHNY, CDR2 SVGAGI (reference sequence). CDR3 length: 15 residues. Trimming took 0 bases from V and 1 from J, leaving 7 bases between them. The DNA for the CDR3 is TGTGCCAGCAGTTACTCGGGGCGGTCCTACAATGAGCAGTTCTTC. Translated, it gives CASSYSGRSYNEQFF.

The chain has TRBV5-1 and TRBJ1-1, with D possibly TRBD1 on 5 matching bases. CDR1 SGHRS and CDR2 YFSETQ come from the germline V gene. This CDR3 region has 13 residues. The V end lost 4 bases, the J end lost 5 bases, and 12 bases lay between the germline ends. This CDR3 reads CASSESGRTEAFF. The CDR3 nucleotides are TGCGCCAGCAGCGAGTCAGGGAGGACTGAAGCTTTCTTT.